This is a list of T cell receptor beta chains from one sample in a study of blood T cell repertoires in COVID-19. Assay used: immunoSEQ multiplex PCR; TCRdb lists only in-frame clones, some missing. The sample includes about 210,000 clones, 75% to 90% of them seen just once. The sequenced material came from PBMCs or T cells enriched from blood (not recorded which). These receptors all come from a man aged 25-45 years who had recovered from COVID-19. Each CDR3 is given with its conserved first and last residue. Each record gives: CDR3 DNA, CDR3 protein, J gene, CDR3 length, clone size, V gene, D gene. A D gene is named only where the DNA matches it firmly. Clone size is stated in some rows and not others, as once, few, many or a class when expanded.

DNA: TGTGCCAGCAGCTTTTCGTCTTCTAATCAGCCCCAGCATTTT
CDR3: CASSFSSSNQPQHF
J: TRBJ1-5
length: 14
size: .
V: TRBV11-3
D: .

DNA: TGTGCCAGTAGTATAGCGGCTAGACAGTACCAAGAGACCCAGTACTTC
CDR3: CASSIAARQYQETQYF
J: TRBJ2-5
length: 16
size: few
V: TRBV19
D: .

DNA: TGCGCCAGCAGCCAAGAACTAGTTGACGAGACCCAGTACTTC
CDR3: CASSQELVDETQYF
J: TRBJ2-5
length: 14
size: .
V: TRBV4-3
D: .

DNA: TGTGCCAGCAGCCATCCTTTCGCCACAGAAGACACTGAAGCTTTCTTT
CDR3: CASSHPFATEDTEAFF
J: TRBJ1-1
length: 16
size: .
V: TRBV3-1/TRBV3-2
D: .

DNA: TGTGCCACCAGTGGGGGACAGCGAGAGACCCAGTACTTC
CDR3: CATSGGQRETQYF
J: TRBJ2-5
length: 13
size: once
V: TRBV24-1
D: TRBD1

DNA: TGTGCCAGCAGTTTATCGAAGATCCGCAGGGGAGGGGGCAATGAGCAGTTCTTC
CDR3: CASSLSKIRRGGGNEQFF
J: TRBJ2-1
length: 18
size: .
V: TRBV27
D: .

DNA: TGCGCCAGCCCCCCGGGGGGTGGGGGCTACTACGAGCAGTACTTC
CDR3: CASPPGGGGYYEQYF
J: TRBJ2-7
length: 15
size: few
V: TRBV23-1
D: .

DNA: TGCGCCAGCAGCGCCACCCAGGGGGGATATAACTATGGCTACACCTTC
CDR3: CASSATQGGYNYGYTF
J: TRBJ1-2
length: 16
size: .
V: TRBV10-2
D: TRBD1

DNA: TGTGCCATCAGTGTCTCCGGTTTGAACACTGAAGCTTTCTTT
CDR3: CAISVSGLNTEAFF
J: TRBJ1-1
length: 14
size: .
V: TRBV10-3
D: .

DNA: TGTGCCAGTAGTATACCTGCCGCAGGGTCTGAAGCTTTCTTT
CDR3: CASSIPAAGSEAFF
J: TRBJ1-1
length: 14
size: .
V: TRBV19
D: .

DNA: TGTGCCAGCAGCCAAGGGGGGGACTACCAGTTCTTC
CDR3: CASSQGGDYQFF
J: TRBJ2-1
length: 12
size: many
V: TRBV3-1/TRBV3-2
D: TRBD2

DNA: TGTGCCATCAGTGAGTCGGGACAGGGGGGCACCTACGAGCAGTACTTC
CDR3: CAISESGQGGTYEQYF
J: TRBJ2-7
length: 16
size: once
V: TRBV10-3
D: TRBD1

DNA: TGTGCCAGCAGCTCCCGGGGATGGGGCTCCTACGAGCAGTACTTC
CDR3: CASSSRGWGSYEQYF
J: TRBJ2-7
length: 15
size: few
V: TRBV28
D: .

DNA: TGCGCCAGCAGCCAAGATCTACCCGGGACAGGGGTTGAAAAACTGTTTTTT
CDR3: CASSQDLPGTGVEKLFF
J: TRBJ1-4
length: 17
size: .
V: TRBV4-1
D: TRBD1

DNA: TGTGCCAGCAGTTTATTTCGGACTAGCGGGAGTTGGAATGAGCAGTTCTTC
CDR3: CASSLFRTSGSWNEQFF
J: TRBJ2-1
length: 17
size: .
V: TRBV27
D: TRBD2

DNA: TGTGCCAGCAGCGCTCACGCCGTAGAAGAGACCCAGTACTTC
CDR3: CASSAHAVEETQYF
J: TRBJ2-5
length: 14
size: once
V: TRBV9
D: .

DNA: TGTGCCAGCAGTGGTGCTTTGGGACAGGGAGGCACAGATACGCAGTATTTT
CDR3: CASSGALGQGGTDTQYF
J: TRBJ2-3
length: 17
size: .
V: TRBV25-1
D: TRBD1

DNA: TGTGCCTGGAGTTCCCAGCGGGGTTACAATGAGCAGTTCTTC
CDR3: CAWSSQRGYNEQFF
J: TRBJ2-1
length: 14
size: .
V: TRBV30
D: TRBD2

DNA: TGTGCCTGGAGTGTATCCAGGAACACCGGGGAGCTGTTTTTT
CDR3: CAWSVSRNTGELFF
J: TRBJ2-2
length: 14
size: .
V: TRBV30
D: .

DNA: TGTGCCAGCAGCTCTTGGACAGGGGGCGATGGCTACACCTTC
CDR3: CASSSWTGGDGYTF
J: TRBJ1-2
length: 14
size: .
V: TRBV7-2
D: TRBD1

DNA: TGTGCCAGCAGCGCCCTACCCTACTACGAGCAGTACTTC
CDR3: CASSALPYYEQYF
J: TRBJ2-7
length: 13
size: .
V: TRBV9
D: .

DNA: TGTGCCAGCAGCGGGTTCGTCAGGGGCTCCTACGAGCAGTACTTC
CDR3: CASSGFVRGSYEQYF
J: TRBJ2-7
length: 15
size: few
V: TRBV7-8
D: .

DNA: TGTGCCAGCAGCGCCTCACGGGGGACCACCGGGGAGCTGTTTTTT
CDR3: CASSASRGTTGELFF
J: TRBJ2-2
length: 15
size: once
V: TRBV9
D: .

DNA: TGTGCCAGCAGTTCTCCCGTGCGACAGGGGAAGCAGTACTTC
CDR3: CASSSPVRQGKQYF
J: TRBJ2-7
length: 14
size: .
V: TRBV28
D: TRBD1

DNA: TGTGCCAGCAGTTCCGACTCCGTGTCCGGCGGGGCTTTTGAGACCCAGTACTTC
CDR3: CASSSDSVSGGAFETQYF
J: TRBJ2-5
length: 18
size: .
V: TRBV6-2/TRBV6-3
D: .

DNA: TGTGCCAGCAACCCGGGACAGGGGGTCGCGTACGAGCAGTACTTC
CDR3: CASNPGQGVAYEQYF
J: TRBJ2-7
length: 15
size: .
V: TRBV27
D: TRBD1

DNA: TGCGCCAGCAGCCAAGATCCCGGGTTCTTAGGAAACACCATATATTTT
CDR3: CASSQDPGFLGNTIYF
J: TRBJ1-3
length: 16
size: .
V: TRBV4-1
D: .

DNA: TGTGCCAGCAGCTTACGCAGGGAGGACACTGAAGCTTTCTTT
CDR3: CASSLRREDTEAFF
J: TRBJ1-1
length: 14
size: .
V: TRBV7-2
D: .

DNA: TGCGCCAGCAGCTTGGGAGGAACCTACGAGCAGTACTTC
CDR3: CASSLGGTYEQYF
J: TRBJ2-7
length: 13
size: .
V: TRBV5-1
D: .

DNA: TGCGCCAGCAGCTTGGATATTGGGGGGGCGGATAATTCACCCCTCCACTTT
CDR3: CASSLDIGGADNSPLHF
J: TRBJ1-6
length: 17
size: .
V: TRBV5-1
D: .

DNA: TGCGCCAGCAGTCACACCTTCGGGAGGGGAAACTACAATGAGCAGTTCTTC
CDR3: CASSHTFGRGNYNEQFF
J: TRBJ2-1
length: 17
size: .
V: TRBV23-1
D: TRBD2

DNA: TGTGCCAGCAGCTTAGAGCGTGGGGAGACCCAGTACTTC
CDR3: CASSLERGETQYF
J: TRBJ2-5
length: 13
size: .
V: TRBV7-2
D: .

DNA: TGTGCCAGCAGCCTCTATAGTCGGGGGGGGACAGGGTCTGTCTACGAGCAGTACTTC
CDR3: CASSLYSRGGTGSVYEQYF
J: TRBJ2-7
length: 19
size: .
V: TRBV3-1/TRBV3-2
D: .

DNA: TGTGCCAGCAGCTTTAGGACAGGGGCATCTAACTATGGCTACACCTTC
CDR3: CASSFRTGASNYGYTF
J: TRBJ1-2
length: 16
size: .
V: TRBV5-6
D: TRBD1

DNA: TGTGCCGCAGGCCCCTACGAGCAGTACTTC
CDR3: CAAGPYEQYF
J: TRBJ2-7
length: 10
size: once
V: TRBV6-5
D: .

DNA: TGTGCCACCAGTGACTACTGGGACAGGGAGAATGAGCAGTTCTTC
CDR3: CATSDYWDRENEQFF
J: TRBJ2-1
length: 15
size: .
V: TRBV24-1
D: TRBD1

DNA: TGCGCCAGCAGCCAACGACAGGGGGCAAGTGAAAAACTGTTTTTT
CDR3: CASSQRQGASEKLFF
J: TRBJ1-4
length: 15
size: .
V: TRBV4-1
D: TRBD1

DNA: TGTGCCACCAGTGACTCCCGACTAGCGGGATGGGATGAGCAGTTCTTC
CDR3: CATSDSRLAGWDEQFF
J: TRBJ2-1
length: 16
size: .
V: TRBV24-1
D: TRBD2

DNA: TGTGCCAGCAGCTCCCTGGACAGGGGCTATAATTCACCCCTCCACTTT
CDR3: CASSSLDRGYNSPLHF
J: TRBJ1-6
length: 16
size: .
V: TRBV11-2
D: TRBD1

DNA: TGTGCCAGTAAGACAGGGCGAAACACCGGGGAGCTGTTTTTT
CDR3: CASKTGRNTGELFF
J: TRBJ2-2
length: 14
size: .
V: TRBV19
D: TRBD1

DNA: TGTGCCAGCAGCCAGGGAATACGTCGCTCCGTGAACACTGAAGCTTTCTTT
CDR3: CASSQGIRRSVNTEAFF
J: TRBJ1-1
length: 17
size: .
V: TRBV5-6
D: .

DNA: TGTGCCAGTAGTATCGGGGGGGTGAACACCGGGGAGCTGTTTTTT
CDR3: CASSIGGVNTGELFF
J: TRBJ2-2
length: 15
size: once
V: TRBV19
D: TRBD2

DNA: TGTGCCAGCAGCTCCTCGCGGAGGGGCCCCACAGATACGCAGTATTTT
CDR3: CASSSSRRGPTDTQYF
J: TRBJ2-3
length: 16
size: .
V: TRBV7-2
D: .

DNA: TGTGCCAGCAGTGAAGTAGCGGGGGGGAAGGATGAGCAGTTCTTC
CDR3: CASSEVAGGKDEQFF
J: TRBJ2-1
length: 15
size: .
V: TRBV2
D: TRBD2

DNA: TGTGCCAGCAGCGTAGGGCCTTGGGGGGACAACTATGGCTACACCTTC
CDR3: CASSVGPWGDNYGYTF
J: TRBJ1-2
length: 16
size: once
V: TRBV9
D: .